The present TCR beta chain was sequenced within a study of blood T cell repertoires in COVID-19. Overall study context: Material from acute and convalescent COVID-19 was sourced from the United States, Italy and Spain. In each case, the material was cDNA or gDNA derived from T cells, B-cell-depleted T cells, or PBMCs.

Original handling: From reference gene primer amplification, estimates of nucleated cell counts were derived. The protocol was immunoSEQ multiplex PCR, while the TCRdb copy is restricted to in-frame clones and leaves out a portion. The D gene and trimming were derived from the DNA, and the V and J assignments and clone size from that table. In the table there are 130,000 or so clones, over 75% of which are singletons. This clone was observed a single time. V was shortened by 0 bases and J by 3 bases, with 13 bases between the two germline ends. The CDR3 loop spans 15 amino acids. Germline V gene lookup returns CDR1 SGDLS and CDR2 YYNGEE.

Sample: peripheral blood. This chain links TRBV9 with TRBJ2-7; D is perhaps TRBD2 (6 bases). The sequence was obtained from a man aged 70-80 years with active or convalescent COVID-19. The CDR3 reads CASSVEGGGFYEQYF. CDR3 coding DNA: TGTGCCAGCAGCGTAGAAGGTGGGGGGTTCTACGAGCAGTACTTC.